The sequence of this TCR beta chain was determined in a study of T cell responses to AZD1222 COVID-19 vaccine. General observations from the study: Spike-specific TCR breadth and depth went up after people got two AZD1222 doses.

Of note for this clone: Its specificity is unknown.

Trimming removed 3 bases at V and 8 bases at J, with 10 bases between. The CDR3 covers 13 residues. Germline V gene lookup returns CDR1 MDHEN and CDR2 SYDVKM. Profiled with immunoSEQ multiplex PCR; TCRdb holds only in-frame clones, not every one. The table shows approximately 150,000 clones, with around 88% occurring only once. The sequenced sample was peripheral blood, obtained on day 0 of AZD1222 vaccination. The rearrangement uses TRBV28 and TRBJ1-4; D possibly corresponds to TRBD1 (6 bases). The clonotype was recovered from an adult in good health. The CDR3 reads CASSFPGDEKLFF. CDR3 in DNA: TGTGCCAGCAGTTTTCCAGGGGACGAAAAACTGTTTTTT.